These 9 T cell receptor beta chains originate from one sample sequenced in a study of blood T cell repertoires in COVID-19. Sequencing was performed with immunoSEQ multiplex PCR; in TCRdb, only in-frame clones are kept and a portion is missing. The data contain roughly 260,000 clones, 86% of them seen just once; the ten biggest clones take up roughly 9.8%. The sequenced sample was peripheral blood. The receptors were gathered from a man aged 35 to 55 who had recovered from COVID-19.

This clone was counted only a few times. The chain employs TRBV2 and TRBJ2-6, with D possibly matching TRBD2 (5 bases). Germline V CDR1 and CDR2: SNHLY, FYNNEI. The V end lost 6 bases, the J end lost 2 bases, and 17 bases lay between the germline ends. The CDR3 has 17 amino acids. Here the CDR3 DNA reads TGTGCCAGCAGGCCCCGTAGGGAGAGCCCTGGGGCCAACGTCCTGACTTTC. It specifies CASRPRRESPGANVLTF.

The V gene is TRBV24-1, the J gene TRBJ2-3, with D unresolved. Between the trimmed V and J ends, which lost 4 bases and 8 bases, there was a span of 6 bases. This CDR3 spans 11 amino acids. The germline V gene has CDR1 KGHDR and CDR2 SFDVKD. CDR3 loop: CATSDVRTQYF. CDR3 coding DNA: TGTGCCACCAGTGACGTTCGTACGCAGTATTTT.

This chain joins TRBV6-5 and TRBJ2-1; no clear D gene. V lost 7 bases and J 8 bases, leaving 9 bases between the germline ends. CDR1 is MNHEY, CDR2 SVGAGI, per germline. The CDR3 consists of 11 residues. In DNA form, the CDR3 reads TGTGCCAGCACCCTGAAGCATGAGCAGTTCTTC. It yields the protein CASTLKHEQFF.

The chain uses TRBV5-6 and TRBJ1-5, with 7 bases that match TRBD1. Trimming took 3 bases from V and 3 from J; bases not matched to a gene: 3. This CDR3 contains 14 residues. The V gene's germline CDR1 is SGHDT and CDR2 YYEEEE. The CDR3 coding sequence is TGTGCCAGCAGCTCGGGACAGCTCAATCAGCCCCAGCATTTT. Translated: CASSSGQLNQPQHF. The variable domain in full, completed from reference TRBV5-6 and TRBJ1-5, reads DAGVTQSPTHLIKTRGQQVTLRCSPKSGHDTVSWYQQALGQGPQFIFQYYEEEERQRGNFPDRFSGHQFPNYSSELNVNALLLGDSALYLCASSSGQLNQPQHFGDGTRLSIL.

There are a few counts of this clone. The rearrangement uses TRBV14 and TRBJ1-2; D gene unclear. With 0 bases removed from V and 2 bases from J, the gap between germline ends came to 13 bases. The CDR3 sequence is 16 residues long. Per germline, CDR1 SGHDN and CDR2 FVKESK. In nucleotides, the CDR3 is TGTGCCAGCAGCCAAGACCAACAGTTCCTCAACTATGGCTACACCTTC. Translated: CASSQDQQFLNYGYTF. Full variable domain (outside the CDR3, taken from reference TRBV14 and TRBJ1-2): EAGVTQFPSHSVIEKGQTVTLRCDPISGHDNLYWYRRVMGKEIKFLLHFVKESKQDESGMPNNRFLAERTGGTYSTLKVQPAELEDSGVYFCASSQDQQFLNYGYTFGSGTRLTVV.

The gene calls are TRBV7-9 and TRBJ2-3, with 12 bases matching TRBD2. V shed 2 bases and J 6 bases; nucleotides not matched to a gene: 6. Germline values: CDR1 SEHNR, CDR2 FQNEAQ (reference sequence). The CDR3 extends over 16 amino acids. DNA for the CDR3: TGTGCCAGCAGCTTACCTAGCGGGGGGGCCAGGGATACGCAGTATTTT. Translated: CASSLPSGGARDTQYF.

The gene calls are TRBV6-5 and TRBJ2-1; 8 bases are a match to TRBD2. J gave up 8 bases and V 1 base, and 10 bases lay outside the gene matches. CDR1 is MNHEY and CDR2 is SVGAGI in the germline V gene. This CDR3 has 16 amino acids. CDR3 protein: CASSYLTAGDTHEQFF. As DNA, the CDR3 is TGTGCCAGCAGTTACTTAACAGCGGGGGATACTCATGAGCAGTTCTTC.

The V and J genes are TRBV19 and TRBJ1-2; possible D gene TRBD1, 6 bases. The CDR3 sequence is 15 residues long. Deletions cut 3 bases from V and 0 bases from J, with 11 bases between. CDR1 is LNHDA and CDR2 is SQIVND in the germline V gene (reference sequence). CDR3 sequence reads: CASSITGTANYGYTF. CDR3 sequence (DNA): TGTGCCAGTAGTATTACAGGGACCGCTAACTATGGCTACACCTTC.

This chain uses TRBV29-1 with TRBJ1-2; D might be TRBD1 (6 bases). This CDR3 spans 13 amino acids. With 6 bases removed from V and 7 bases from J, the gap between germline ends came to 18 bases. Germline V gene lookup returns CDR1 SQVTM and CDR2 ANQGSEA. The CDR3, as DNA: TGCAGCGTGGAAATCTCAGGGGTTGGTGGCTACACCTTC. Translation gives CSVEISGVGGYTF.